This TCR beta chain was sequenced during a study of blood T cell repertoires in COVID-19. Study-level background: There were acute and convalescent COVID-19 samples, and they came from the United States, Italy and Spain. The analysed material was cDNA or gDNA that came from T cells, B-cell-depleted T cells, or PBMCs.

This CDR3 has 14 residues. V was clipped by 3 bases and J by 4 bases, with 12 bases between them. Germline assignment: CDR1 SNHLY and CDR2 FYNNEI. Authors' analysis steps: Nucleated cell number was recorded as an estimate derived from reference gene primer amplification. Generated by immunoSEQ multiplex PCR, the TCRdb table keeps only in-frame clones and is missing some. D and trimming were read from the DNA, whereas the V and J calls and clone size are those reported in that table. The sample has 100,000 to 150,000 clones, 81% seen once. This chain joins TRBV2 and TRBJ2-5, with D maybe TRBD2 (6 bases). Sequenced input: peripheral blood. This receptor was identified in a woman between 50 and 59 years old with acute or convalescent COVID-19. The CDR3 here is CASSETRLGETQYF. Written as DNA, the CDR3 is TGTGCCAGCAGTGAGACTAGACTAGGAGAGACCCAGTACTTC.